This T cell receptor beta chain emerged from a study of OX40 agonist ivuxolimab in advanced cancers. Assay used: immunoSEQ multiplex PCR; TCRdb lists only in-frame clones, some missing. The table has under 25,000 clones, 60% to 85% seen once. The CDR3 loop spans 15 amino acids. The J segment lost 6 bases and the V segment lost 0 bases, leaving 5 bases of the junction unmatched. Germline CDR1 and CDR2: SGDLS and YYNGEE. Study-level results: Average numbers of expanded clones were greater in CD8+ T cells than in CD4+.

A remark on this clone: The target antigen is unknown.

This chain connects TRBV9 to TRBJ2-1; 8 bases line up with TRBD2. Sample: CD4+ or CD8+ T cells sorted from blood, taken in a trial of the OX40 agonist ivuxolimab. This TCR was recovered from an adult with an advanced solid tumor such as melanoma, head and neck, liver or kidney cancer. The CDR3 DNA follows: TGTGCCAGCAGCGTAGGAGCGGGAGTAGTCAATGAGCAGTTCTTC. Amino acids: CASSVGAGVVNEQFF.